Each of the 22 T cell receptor beta chains below was sequenced from the same sample in a study of shared clonotypes between healthy human individuals. Using immunoSEQ multiplex PCR, the repertoire was profiled, and TCRdb retains in-frame clones only, with some absent. The table records 2 million to 2.5 million clones, roughly 92% of them present only once. The sequencing sample was made of naive CD4+ T cells from PBMCs. Subset given: CD45RA+ positively selected. The receptors were sampled from a man younger than 35 in good health. Some clones in this sample may be carry-over from other donors' samples.

With respect to this clone: Other DNA sequences in this specimen translate into the identical CDR3. V and J are TRBV5-1 and TRBJ2-5; tentative D call: TRBD2 (6 bases). CDR1 and CDR2 (germline): SGHRS, YFSETQ. The CDR3 is made up of 13 amino acids. Trimming took 3 bases from V and 4 from J, leaving 10 bases between them. This CDR3 reads CASSSRGGETQYF. CDR3 in DNA: TGCGCCAGCAGCTCGCGGGGTGGAGAGACCCAGTACTTC. The variable domain in full, with the rest retrieved from reference TRBV5-1 and TRBJ2-5, is KAGVTQTPRYLIKTRGQQVTLSCSPISGHRSVSWYQQTPGQGLQFLFEYFSETQRNKGNFPGRFSGRQFSNSRSEMNVSTLELGDSALYLCASSSRGGETQYFGPGTRLLVL.

Here the CDR3 DNA reads TGCGCCAGCAGCTTAGCCCCCAGGGGGGCAGATACGCAGTATTTT. Protein: CASSLAPRGADTQYF. The genes are TRBV5-1 and TRBJ2-3, with D perhaps matching TRBD1 (7 bases). CDR3 size: 15 residues. The germline V gene encodes CDR1 SGHRS and CDR2 YFSETQ. The V gene lost 2 bases and the J gene lost 4 bases, with 14 bases spanning the gap.

A word on this clone: Different DNA sequences within this sample yield the same CDR3. The chain's CDR3 is CASSSVSGNTIYF. The CDR3 DNA reads as TGTGCCAGCAGCTCGGTTTCTGGAAACACCATATATTTT. The V and J genes are TRBV6-1 and TRBJ1-3; no clear D. Trimming removed 6 bases from V and 1 base from J, with 7 bases in between. The CDR3 has 13 amino acids. The germline V gene has CDR1 MNHNS and CDR2 SASEGT.

The rearrangement links TRBV25-1 to TRBJ2-5, with D perhaps TRBD1 or TRBD2 (6 bases each). The CDR3 spans 15 residues. Germline-derived CDR1 and CDR2 are MGHDK and SYGVNS. V was clipped by 8 bases and J by 4 bases, with 20 bases between them. In DNA, the CDR3 is TGTGCCAGCTCACAACCCCGGGGGCGAGGAGAGACCCAGTACTTC. It is translated as CASSQPRGRGETQYF.

The chain's CDR3 is CASRTTGELFF. The CDR3, as DNA: TGTGCCAGCAGAACTACCGGGGAGCTGTTTTTT. The chain is built from TRBV6-5 and TRBJ2-2; no reliable D call. CDR3 size: 11 residues. V lost 6 bases and J lost 5, with 4 bases in between. Germline V gives CDR1 MNHEY, CDR2 SVGAGI.

The chain joins TRBV7-8 to TRBJ2-5; 8 bases line up with TRBD1. The better agreement between TRBJ2-7 and the DNA end casts doubt on the J call. The CDR3 totals 15 residues. CDR1 is SGHVS and CDR2 is FQNEAQ in the germline V gene. DNA of the CDR3: TGTGCCAGCAGCTCATCGGGACAGGTCCCCCACGAGCAGTACTTC. Residues: CASSSSGQVPHEQYF.

This chain links TRBV2 with TRBJ2-1; D is uncertain. Germline lookup yields CDR1 SNHLY and CDR2 FYNNEI. The V gene lost 8 bases and the J gene lost 4 bases, with 12 bases spanning the gap. The CDR3 covers 13 residues. CDR3 region: CASSPTVYNEQFF. CDR3 nucleotide sequence: TGTGCCAGCTCACCTACAGTGTACAATGAGCAGTTCTTC.

The CDR3 spells CASSLVGLYTEAFF. In DNA, the CDR3 is TGTGCCAGCAGCTTGGTAGGCCTCTACACTGAAGCTTTCTTT. The V gene is TRBV5-6, the J gene TRBJ1-1; D not resolved. The germline gives CDR1 SGHDT, CDR2 YYEEEE. The ends were cut back, 0 bases at V and 3 bases at J, with 9 bases in the middle. The CDR3 consists of 14 residues.

V gene TRBV7-9 combines with J gene TRBJ2-1; TRBD2 aligns across 9 bases. The CDR3 is made up of 15 amino acids. CDR1 and CDR2 (germline): SEHNR, FQNEAQ (reference sequence). Germline trimming cut 5 bases from V and 4 bases from J; bases unmatched to any gene: 6. CDR3 nucleotides: TGTGCCAGCAGCCCGGCTAGCGGGATTTACAATGAGCAGTTCTTC. Its protein product is CASSPASGIYNEQFF.

The chain recombines TRBV5-1 with TRBJ2-3, with 8 bases matching TRBD2. Per the germline V gene, CDR1 is SGHRS and CDR2 is YFSETQ. The V gene end was trimmed by 4 bases and the J gene end by 4 bases; junction bases not matched to a gene: 8. The CDR3 sequence is 15 residues long. CDR3 DNA sequence: TGCGCCAGCAGCCCGAGCGGGAGAGACTCAGATACGCAGTATTTT. This sequence encodes CASSPSGRDSDTQYF.

The chain carries TRBV25-1 and TRBJ2-1, with D possibly matching TRBD2 (6 bases). Germline V gene lookup returns CDR1 MGHDK and CDR2 SYGVNS. The CDR3 totals 14 residues. The V gene lost 1 base and the J gene lost 9 bases, with 13 bases spanning the gap. The CDR3 loop reads CASSELGRYAEQFF. The DNA of the CDR3 is TGTGCCAGCAGTGAATTGGGGAGGTATGCTGAGCAGTTCTTC.

The chain couples TRBV28 to TRBJ1-2; D not certain. Germline CDR1 MDHEN, CDR2 SYDVKM. The V end lost 5 bases, the J end lost 5 bases, and 9 bases lay between the germline ends. The CDR3 is 12 amino acids. In DNA form, the CDR3 reads TGTGCCAGCAGTCTGAAGGAGTATGGCTACACCTTC. Its protein is CASSLKEYGYTF.

V usage is TRBV15 and J usage is TRBJ1-3, with 9 bases aligning to TRBD1. The V and J ends lost 4 bases and 8 bases, in that order; junction bases with no gene match: 9. This CDR3 has 15 residues. CDR1 and CDR2 from the germline V gene are LNHNV and YYDKDF (reference sequence). The CDR3 loop reads CATSNRQGVRDTIYF. Here the CDR3 DNA reads TGTGCCACCAGCAACCGACAGGGGGTTCGGGACACCATATATTTT.

The chain carries TRBV5-1 and TRBJ2-3, with TRBD1 matching over 9 bases. Looked up from germline, CDR1 is SGHRS and CDR2 is YFSETQ. The CDR3 totals 14 residues. The trim removed 5 bases at V and 5 bases at J, leaving 6 bases unmatched. CDR3 protein: CASRGGTGRDTQYF. As DNA, the CDR3 is TGCGCCAGCAGGGGAGGGACAGGGAGAGATACGCAGTATTTT.

The chain combines TRBV6-1 with TRBJ2-2, with 7 positions matching TRBD2. Germline trimming cut 0 bases from V and 6 bases from J; bases unmatched to any gene: 7. The CDR3 extends over 16 amino acids. Per the germline V gene, CDR1 is MNHNS and CDR2 is SASEGT. The CDR3 DNA reads as TGTGCCAGCAGTGAAGCCGGGATGCGGGGGTCCGGGGAGCTGTTTTTT. It yields the protein CASSEAGMRGSGELFF.

Notes on this clone: The junction differs from germline at one of its ends, possibly a read error. The V call is TRBV5-1, the J call TRBJ2-1, with a possible D match to TRBD2 (5 bases). Germline V lookup: CDR1 SGHRS, CDR2 YFSETQ. This CDR3 comprises 12 residues. The CDR3 spells CASSWLEASWVF. CDR3 in DNA: TGCGCCAGCAGCTGGTTGGAGGCCTCCTGGGTCTTC.

The gene calls are TRBV10-3 and TRBJ2-7; 11 bases align to TRBD2. The CDR3 length is 14 residues. The germline gives CDR1 ENHRY, CDR2 SYGVKD. Trimming took 6 bases from V and 5 from J; bases not matched to a gene: 6. CDR3 loop: CAIRTLAGGNEQYF. In DNA form, the CDR3 reads TGTGCCATCAGGACCCTAGCGGGAGGTAACGAGCAGTACTTC.

V gene TRBV11-2 combines with J gene TRBJ2-1; D might be TRBD2 (5 bases). Germline V lookup: CDR1 SGHAT, CDR2 FQNNGV. The CDR3 length is 15 residues. Trimming pared 2 bases from V and 0 bases from J, leaving 8 bases between. As DNA, the CDR3 is TGTGCCAGCAGCTTAACTAGTAGCTCCTACAATGAGCAGTTCTTC. Translation: CASSLTSSSYNEQFF.

The V call is TRBV5-4, the J call TRBJ2-5, with TRBD2 matching over 15 bases. The CDR3 spans 15 residues. CDR1 is SGHNT and CDR2 is YYREEE in the germline V gene (reference sequence). Trimming removed 3 bases from V and 5 bases from J; junction bases left unmatched: 2. This chain's CDR3 is CASSWGLAGGETQYF. CDR3 nucleotide sequence: TGTGCCAGCAGCTGGGGACTAGCGGGAGGTGAGACCCAGTACTTC.

V is TRBV5-1 and J is TRBJ2-1; the D gene is possibly TRBD1 (5 bases). Germline V CDR1 and CDR2: SGHRS, YFSETQ. V was trimmed by 5 bases and J by 6 bases, leaving 15 bases between them. This CDR3 contains 14 residues. CDR3: CASSTDPQGNEQFF. For the CDR3, the DNA is TGCGCCAGCAGTACGGATCCCCAGGGCAATGAGCAGTTCTTC.

The gene calls are TRBV15 and TRBJ1-5; 8 positions match TRBD1. V lost 5 bases to trimming and J lost 2 bases; unmatched junction nucleotides: 11. Looked up from germline, CDR1 is LNHNV and CDR2 is YYDKDF (reference sequence). This CDR3 comprises 17 residues. The CDR3, as DNA: TGTGCCACCAGCGGGTCACCAGGGGGCTTGGGCAATCAGCCCCAGCATTTT. This translates into CATSGSPGGLGNQPQHF. Drawing the rest from reference TRBV15 and TRBJ1-5, the complete variable domain is DAMVIQNPRYQVTQFGKPVTLSCSQTLNHNVMYWYQQKSSQAPKLLFHYYDKDFNNEADTPDNFQSRRPNTSFCFLDIRSPGLGDTAMYLCATSGSPGGLGNQPQHFGDGTRLSIL.

The rearrangement joins TRBV18 to TRBJ2-7; D unclear. Trimming stripped 1 base from V and 4 bases from J, with 11 bases between. The V gene's germline CDR1 is KGHSH and CDR2 LQKENI. CDR3 length: 14 residues. CDR3 sequence: CASSPLRSDYEQYF. The CDR3 DNA sequence: TGTGCCAGCTCACCACTCAGGTCCGATTACGAGCAGTACTTC. Full variable domain (missing parts from reference TRBV18 and TRBJ2-7): NAGVMQNPRHLVRRRGQEARLRCSPMKGHSHVYWYRQLPEEGLKFMVYLQKENIIDESGMPKERFSAEFPKEGPSILRIQQVVRGDSAAYFCASSPLRSDYEQYFGPGTRLTVT.